One sample yielded the 18 T cell receptor beta chains listed below, sequenced in a study of blood T cell repertoires in COVID-19. Libraries were prepared by immunoSEQ multiplex PCR; TCRdb keeps only in-frame clonotypes and omits some of them. The sample lists some 300,000 clones, 86% occurring once. Sequenced material: peripheral blood. The receptors derive from a woman aged 70-85 years with COVID-19, enrolled during active disease.

In regard to this clone: The identical CDR3 is also encoded by other nucleotide sequences in the sample. This rearrangement joins TRBV6-2 or TRBV6-3 to TRBJ1-2, with D unresolved. Trimming shortened V by 2 bases and J by 2 bases, and 6 bases separated the two germline ends. The CDR3 length is 13 residues. Germline CDR1 MNHEY, CDR2 SVGEGT. DNA of the CDR3: TGTGCCAGCAGTTACGGGCAGAACTATGGCTACACCTTC. Translated, it gives CASSYGQNYGYTF.

The chain has TRBV4-3 and TRBJ1-4; 11 nucleotides align to TRBD1. This CDR3 comprises 16 residues. Germline V gene sequence: CDR1 LGHNA, CDR2 YSLEER. The V and J ends lost 0 bases and 8 bases, in that order; junction bases with no gene match: 5. The CDR3 spells CASSQDLGTGGEKLFF. CDR3 bases: TGCGCCAGCAGCCAAGATCTGGGGACAGGGGGGGAAAAACTGTTTTTT.

The rearrangement uses TRBV3-1 (or the pseudogene TRBV3-2) and TRBJ2-3, with D uncertain. The CDR3 runs to 14 residues. Trimming stripped 2 bases from V and 6 bases from J, with 12 bases between. Germline CDR1 and CDR2: LGHDT and YNNKEL (reference sequence). The CDR3 is CASSQRTGGDTQYF. The CDR3 DNA is TGTGCCAGCAGCCAAAGAACGGGTGGGGATACGCAGTATTTT.

This chain connects TRBV7-2 to TRBJ1-5, with a possible D match to TRBD1 (6 bases). Trimming cost V 4 bases and J 11 bases, with 15 bases left between them. CDR1 SGHTA and CDR2 FQGNSA come from the germline V gene. The CDR3 is 13 residues long. The CDR3 spells CASSSEGGMAQHF. CDR3 coding DNA: TGTGCCAGCAGCTCCGAAGGGGGTATGGCCCAGCATTTT.

In its sample, this clone was seen a few times. The chain employs TRBV9 and TRBJ2-3; D may be TRBD1 (5 bases). Trimming left V 4 bases short and J 3 bases short, with 9 bases between. Germline assignment: CDR1 SGDLS and CDR2 YYNGEE. The CDR3 has 13 residues. The CDR3 DNA is TGTGCCAGCAGCCCATCAGGGACAGATACGCAGTATTTT. Translated: CASSPSGTDTQYF.

The chain employs TRBV14 and TRBJ2-7; possible D gene TRBD2, 6 bases. The V gene's germline CDR1 is SGHDN and CDR2 FVKESK. Trimming left V 4 bases short and J 4 bases short, with 20 bases between. The CDR3 length is 16 residues. CDR3 in amino acids: CASSPLGAGPLYEQYF. DNA of the CDR3: TGTGCCAGCAGCCCACTTGGGGCGGGGCCCCTTTACGAGCAGTACTTC.

This clone was found a few times. The gene calls are TRBV27 and TRBJ1-1; tentative D call: TRBD1 (5 bases). Germline V gene data show CDR1 as MNHEY and CDR2 as SMNVEV (reference sequence). V lost 5 bases and J 1 base, leaving 14 bases between the germline ends. The CDR3 has 15 residues. The CDR3 bases are TGTGCCAGCAGTCCATGGGGGACTGCGAACACTGAAGCTTTCTTT. This codes for CASSPWGTANTEAFF.

This clone has a handful of counts. The chain joins TRBV30 to TRBJ2-3; D is uncertain. Per the germline V gene, CDR1 is GTSNPN and CDR2 is SVGIG (reference sequence). Trimming shortened V by 1 base and J by 4 bases, and 6 bases separated the two germline ends. The CDR3 loop spans 12 amino acids. CDR3: CAWSASADTQYF. CDR3 bases: TGTGCCTGGAGTGCGAGTGCAGATACGCAGTATTTT.

This chain uses TRBV19 with TRBJ2-5, with D possibly being TRBD2 (5 bases). CDR1 is LNHDA, CDR2 SQIVND, per germline (reference sequence). The CDR3 runs 13 residues. The ends were cut back, 5 bases at V and 7 bases at J, with 14 bases in the middle. The CDR3 loop reads CASSPLGGRTQYF. The CDR3 nucleotides read TGTGCCAGTAGTCCCCTCGGAGGAAGGACCCAGTACTTC.

The chain employs TRBV5-6 and TRBJ1-1; TRBD1 is a possible D gene (5 bases). Trimming left V 2 bases short and J 7 bases short, with 18 bases between. The CDR3 contains 15 residues. The V gene's germline CDR1 is SGHDT and CDR2 YYEEEE. The CDR3 loop is CASSFGRGYGNEAFF. The DNA for the CDR3 is TGTGCCAGCAGCTTTGGACGGGGGTATGGAAATGAAGCTTTCTTT.

This chain joins TRBV6-5 and TRBJ1-2, with D possibly matching TRBD1 (6 bases). Germline loops: CDR1 MNHEY, CDR2 SVGAGI. Trimming shortened V by 6 bases and J by 8 bases, and 13 bases separated the two germline ends. The CDR3 extends over 12 amino acids. The DNA for the CDR3 is TGTGCCAGCAGAGACTCAGGGGAGGGCTACACCTTC. Protein: CASRDSGEGYTF.

The J gene is TRBJ1-2, the V gene TRBV7-2, with a weak D call TRBD1 (6 bases). The CDR3 runs to 14 residues. CDR1 SGHTA and CDR2 FQGNSA come from the germline V gene. Trimming stripped 5 bases from V and 7 bases from J, with 17 bases between. The CDR3 reads CASSTHTGSGGYTF. The CDR3 nucleotides read TGTGCCAGCAGCACCCATACAGGGAGCGGTGGCTACACCTTC. Filled out from reference TRBV7-2 and TRBJ1-2, the complete variable domain reads GAGVSQSPSNKVTEKGKDVELRCDPISGHTALYWYRQSLGQGLEFLIYFQGNSAPDKSGLPSDRFSAERTGGSVSTLTIQRTQQEDSAVYLCASSTHTGSGGYTFGSGTRLTVV.

V and J are TRBV5-1 and TRBJ1-2; D remains ambiguous. V was trimmed by 0 bases and J by 3 bases, leaving 6 bases between them. Germline loops: CDR1 SGHRS, CDR2 YFSETQ. The CDR3 sequence is 13 residues long. CDR3 region: CASSLAGDYGYTF. The CDR3 DNA reads as TGCGCCAGCAGCTTGGCAGGTGACTATGGCTACACCTTC.

This clone was observed a single time. The chain links TRBV7-2 to TRBJ2-4, with 10 bases lining up with TRBD1. The germline V gene has CDR1 SGHTA and CDR2 FQGNSA. This CDR3 has 14 amino acids. J gave up 8 bases and V 5 bases, and 6 bases lay outside the gene matches. The CDR3 DNA is TGTGCCAGCAGCAACCGGGACAGGGGTTACATTCAGTACTTC. As protein: CASSNRDRGYIQYF. Combining the CDR3 with reference TRBV7-2 and TRBJ2-4 gives the whole variable domain GAGVSQSPSNKVTEKGKDVELRCDPISGHTALYWYRQSLGQGLEFLIYFQGNSAPDKSGLPSDRFSAERTGGSVSTLTIQRTQQEDSAVYLCASSNRDRGYIQYFGAGTRLSVL.

J is TRBJ2-3 and V is TRBV7-2; 13 bases are a match to TRBD2. This CDR3 region has 16 residues. The J segment lost 6 bases and the V segment lost 1 base, leaving 4 bases of the junction unmatched. From germline, CDR1 is SGHTA and CDR2 FQGNSA. The CDR3 coding sequence is TGTGCCAGCAGCTTAGGACTAGCGGGGGGAGGGGATACGCAGTATTTT. It translates to CASSLGLAGGGDTQYF.

This chain joins TRBV5-6 and TRBJ1-5, with TRBD1 matching 8 bases. CDR3 length: 16 amino acids. CDR1 is SGHDT and CDR2 is YYEEEE in the germline V gene. V lost 4 bases, J lost 3 bases, and 9 bases stayed unmatched. The chain's CDR3 is CASSGSGDRSNQPQHF. CDR3 sequence (DNA): TGTGCCAGCAGCGGCTCCGGGGACAGGTCCAATCAGCCCCAGCATTTT.

This clone was seen once. The chain is built from TRBV20-1 and TRBJ1-2; TRBD1 aligns across 7 bases. Losses at the gene ends were 3 bases for V and 4 bases for J; bases not matched to a gene: 11. The germline gives CDR1 DFQATT, CDR2 SNEGSKA (reference sequence). The CDR3 covers 15 residues. The CDR3 is CSASPIRQGLYGYTF. CDR3 DNA sequence: TGCAGTGCTAGTCCTATCCGACAGGGACTCTATGGCTACACCTTC.

CDR3 DNA: TGTGCCAGCAGCTCGGACAGGGGATACGAGCAGTACTTC. Its protein is CASSSDRGYEQYF. The gene calls are TRBV11-3 and TRBJ2-7, with 9 nucleotides matching TRBD1. Losses at the gene ends were 4 bases for V and 4 bases for J; bases not matched to a gene: 2. Germline V CDR1 and CDR2: SGHNT, YENEEA. The CDR3 extends over 13 amino acids. The entire variable domain, with the rest obtained from reference TRBV11-3 and TRBJ2-7, is as follows: EAGVVQSPRYKIIEKKQPVAFWCNPISGHNTLYWYLQNLGQGPELLIRYENEEAVDDSQLPKDRFSAERLKGVDSTLKIQPAELGDSAVYLCASSSDRGYEQYFGPGTRLTVT.